This T cell receptor beta chain appears in the sequencing data of a study of blood T cell repertoires in COVID-19. Study summary: Sources were T cells, B-cell-depleted T cells, or PBMCs; the material itself was cDNA or gDNA.

The cohort comprised adults aged about 18 to 90 years residing in under 25 US areas. Cohort 3 donors were reported recovered after two negative PCRs, clearance, or symptom resolution. Generated by immunoSEQ multiplex PCR, the TCRdb table keeps only in-frame clones and is missing some. The table has roughly 360,000 clones, around 87% seen once; the top ten hold 1.3%. The V gene lost 0 bases and the J gene lost 7 bases, with 13 bases spanning the gap. The CDR3 extends over 15 amino acids. Germline V gene sequence: CDR1 SGDLS, CDR2 YYNGEE. This clonotype was sampled from a man aged 25 to 40 who had recovered from COVID-19. The specimen sequenced was PBMCs or T cells enriched from blood (not recorded which). This chain joins TRBV9 and TRBJ2-2, with a possible D match to TRBD1 (5 bases). The CDR3 spells CASSVDGAMGGELFF. DNA of the CDR3: TGTGCCAGCAGCGTAGATGGGGCCATGGGCGGGGAGCTGTTTTTT.